A selection of T cell receptor beta chains follows, all from one sample in a study of regulatory T cells in long-lasting Graves disease. TCRdb analysed the multiplex PCR reads with MiXCR anew, one entry per CDR3 protein. The repertoire includes around 230,000 distinct CDR3 sequences, 15% to 20% of them detected once, and approximately 20% sits in the top ten. Material: peripheral blood mononuclear cells (PBMCs), obtained at new diagnosis, from a patient treated with antithyroid drugs. These receptors were collected from a female donor with Graves disease. Both conserved end residues are part of each CDR3. A D gene is named only where the DNA matches it firmly. A clone size is listed for some rows: how often the clone was seen (once, few, many), or a class if it is expanded.

CDR3aa: CASSLALRRETQYF
CDR3nt: TGTGCCAGCAGCTTGGCATTGCGGCGAGAGACCCAGTACTTC
j_gene: TRBJ2-5
d_gene: .
v_gene: TRBV5-4
abundance: many

CDR3aa: CASSAPGLSNTEAFF
CDR3nt: TGTGCCAGCAGCGCGCCGGGACTTTCGAACACTGAAGCTTTCTTT
j_gene: TRBJ1-1
d_gene: .
v_gene: TRBV7-9
abundance: many

CDR3aa: CASCQLAGADTQYF
CDR3nt: TGTGCCAGCTGCCAGCTAGCGGGAGCAGATACGCAGTATTTT
j_gene: TRBJ2-3
d_gene: TRBD2
v_gene: TRBV6-1
abundance: many

CDR3aa: CATGQGDAGANVLTF
CDR3nt: TGTGCCACCGGACAGGGGGATGCTGGGGCCAACGTCCTGACTTTC
j_gene: TRBJ2-6
d_gene: TRBD1
v_gene: TRBV28
abundance: many

CDR3aa: CASSPRLGGSYEQYF
CDR3nt: TGTGCCAGCAGCCCCCGTCTAGGTGGGTCCTACGAGCAGTACTTC
j_gene: TRBJ2-7
d_gene: .
v_gene: TRBV7-9
abundance: many

CDR3aa: CASSIGRAGGVETQYF
CDR3nt: TGTGCCAGCAGCATAGGGCGGGCAGGAGGGGTGGAGACCCAGTACTTC
j_gene: TRBJ2-5
d_gene: .
v_gene: TRBV9
abundance: many

CDR3aa: CASSRGLASYEQYF
CDR3nt: TGTGCCAGCAGCCGAGGACTAGCTTCCTACGAGCAGTACTTC
j_gene: TRBJ2-7
d_gene: TRBD2
v_gene: TRBV7-2
abundance: many

CDR3aa: CASSLGGSDYTF
CDR3nt: TGTGCCAGCAGCTTAGGTGGATCGGACTACACCTTC
j_gene: TRBJ1-2
d_gene: .
v_gene: TRBV7-9
abundance: many

CDR3aa: CASSQTLHTEAFF
CDR3nt: TGCGCCAGCAGCCAAACACTGCACACTGAAGCTTTCTTT
j_gene: TRBJ1-1
d_gene: .
v_gene: TRBV4-3
abundance: few

CDR3aa: CASSQSTGGSYEQYF
CDR3nt: TGCGCCAGCAGCCAGTCGACAGGGGGGTCCTACGAGCAGTACTTC
j_gene: TRBJ2-7
d_gene: TRBD1
v_gene: TRBV4-1
abundance: many

CDR3aa: CASSKAGRSYNEQFF
CDR3nt: TGTGCCAGTAGTAAGGCCGGGCGATCCTACAATGAGCAGTTCTTC
j_gene: TRBJ2-1
d_gene: .
v_gene: TRBV19
abundance: many

CDR3aa: CSARDRALFYSPLHF
CDR3nt: TGCAGTGCTAGAGACCGGGCCTTGTTTTATTCACCCCTCCACTTT
j_gene: TRBJ1-6
d_gene: .
v_gene: TRBV20-1
abundance: .

CDR3aa: CASSEEIRALNTEAFF
CDR3nt: TGTGCCAGCAGTGAAGAGATCAGGGCTCTGAACACTGAAGCTTTCTTT
j_gene: TRBJ1-1
d_gene: .
v_gene: TRBV6-1
abundance: many

CDR3aa: CSVAEGTSFQETQYF
CDR3nt: TGCAGCGTAGCCGAGGGGACATCATTCCAAGAGACCCAGTACTTC
j_gene: TRBJ2-5
d_gene: .
v_gene: TRBV29-1
abundance: many

CDR3aa: CASSSGQRSSYNSPLHF
CDR3nt: TGTGCCAGCAGCTCAGGACAGAGGAGCTCCTATAATTCACCCCTCCACTTT
j_gene: TRBJ1-6
d_gene: .
v_gene: TRBV7-2
abundance: many

CDR3aa: CASSQEHGRETQYF
CDR3nt: TGCGCCAGCAGCCAAGAACACGGCCGGGAGACCCAGTACTTC
j_gene: TRBJ2-5
d_gene: .
v_gene: TRBV4-3
abundance: .

CDR3aa: CSVVDSGWGTEAFF
CDR3nt: TGCAGCGTTGTCGATTCGGGTTGGGGGACTGAAGCTTTCTTT
j_gene: TRBJ1-1
d_gene: .
v_gene: TRBV29-1
abundance: few

CDR3aa: CASSPRGGNQPQHF
CDR3nt: TGTGCCAGCAGCCCCCGCGGGGGCAATCAGCCCCAGCATTTT
j_gene: TRBJ1-5
d_gene: .
v_gene: TRBV7-8
abundance: few

CDR3aa: CASRGGGSGNEKLFF
CDR3nt: TGTGCCAGCAGGGGCGGGGGTTCCGGTAATGAAAAACTGTTTTTT
j_gene: TRBJ1-4
d_gene: .
v_gene: TRBV6-1
abundance: many

CDR3aa: CASSYGTSGRSYEQFF
CDR3nt: TGTGCCAGCAGTTATGGGACTAGCGGGAGGTCCTATGAGCAGTTCTTC
j_gene: TRBJ2-1
d_gene: TRBD2
v_gene: TRBV6-8
abundance: .

CDR3aa: CSVEDLVDTGGGSGYTF
CDR3nt: TGCAGCGTTGAAGATCTCGTGGACACCGGAGGAGGGAGTGGCTACACCTTC
j_gene: TRBJ1-2
d_gene: .
v_gene: TRBV29-1
abundance: many

CDR3aa: CASSLVQYQWENTEAFF
CDR3nt: TGTGCCAGCAGCTTAGTCCAATATCAGTGGGAGAACACTGAAGCTTTCTTT
j_gene: TRBJ1-1
d_gene: .
v_gene: TRBV7-9
abundance: .

CDR3aa: CASSRDLGTYNEQFF
CDR3nt: TGTGCCAGCAGCCGGGACTTGGGGACCTACAATGAGCAGTTCTTC
j_gene: TRBJ2-1
d_gene: .
v_gene: TRBV2
abundance: many

CDR3aa: CASTRRKISNEQFF
CDR3nt: TGTGCCTCTACTCGGCGGAAGATTTCCAATGAGCAGTTCTTC
j_gene: TRBJ2-1
d_gene: .
v_gene: TRBV30
abundance: .

CDR3aa: CASSVSGTTSSYEQYF
CDR3nt: TGTGCCAGCAGCGTATCAGGGACGACAAGCTCCTACGAGCAGTACTTC
j_gene: TRBJ2-7
d_gene: .
v_gene: TRBV9
abundance: .

CDR3aa: CASSLGIQGAWGTDTQYF
CDR3nt: TGTGCCAGCAGCTTAGGGATACAGGGGGCTTGGGGCACAGATACGCAGTATTTT
j_gene: TRBJ2-3
d_gene: TRBD1
v_gene: TRBV13
abundance: few

CDR3aa: CASSPGLNRYEQYF
CDR3nt: TGTGCCAGTAGCCCAGGACTGAACCGCTACGAGCAGTACTTC
j_gene: TRBJ2-7
d_gene: .
v_gene: TRBV19
abundance: many

CDR3aa: CASSFAGGETQYF
CDR3nt: TGTGCCAGCAGCTTTGCGGGTGGGGAGACCCAGTACTTC
j_gene: TRBJ2-5
d_gene: .
v_gene: TRBV7-7
abundance: many

CDR3aa: CASSPGQEDHYGYTF
CDR3nt: TGTGCCAGCTCACCCGGACAGGAAGACCACTATGGCTACACCTTC
j_gene: TRBJ1-2
d_gene: TRBD1
v_gene: TRBV18
abundance: many

CDR3aa: CASSLAARSRGNEQFF
CDR3nt: TGTGCCAGCAGCTTGGCCGCGAGAAGCAGGGGAAATGAGCAGTTCTTC
j_gene: TRBJ2-1
d_gene: .
v_gene: TRBV5-5
abundance: .

CDR3aa: CASSYTGTGGVNIQYF
CDR3nt: TGTGCCAGCAGTTACACCGGGACAGGGGGGGTGAACATTCAGTACTTC
j_gene: TRBJ2-4
d_gene: TRBD1
v_gene: TRBV6-5
abundance: .

CDR3aa: CASSPGSSRNEQFF
CDR3nt: TGTGCCAGCTCACCAGGGTCCAGCAGGAATGAGCAGTTCTTC
j_gene: TRBJ2-1
d_gene: .
v_gene: TRBV18
abundance: once

CDR3aa: CASRVGPSTDTQYF
CDR3nt: TGTGCCAGCAGGGTCGGGCCTTCCACAGATACGCAGTATTTT
j_gene: TRBJ2-3
d_gene: .
v_gene: TRBV6-1
abundance: .

CDR3aa: CASREFKTEAFF
CDR3nt: TGTGCCAGCAGGGAGTTCAAGACTGAAGCTTTCTTT
j_gene: TRBJ1-1
d_gene: .
v_gene: TRBV2
abundance: many

CDR3aa: CASSNPTSASSYNEQFF
CDR3nt: TGCGCCAGCAGCAACCCGACTAGCGCAAGCTCCTACAATGAGCAGTTCTTC
j_gene: TRBJ2-1
d_gene: TRBD2
v_gene: TRBV7-9
abundance: many

CDR3aa: CASSLAGTLSTDTQYF
CDR3nt: TGTGCCAGCTCACTTGCCGGGACCCTCAGCACAGATACGCAGTATTTT
j_gene: TRBJ2-3
d_gene: .
v_gene: TRBV18
abundance: many

CDR3aa: CASALLESQETQYF
CDR3nt: TGTGCCAGCGCCCTTTTGGAGTCCCAAGAGACCCAGTACTTC
j_gene: TRBJ2-5
d_gene: .
v_gene: TRBV27
abundance: many

CDR3aa: CSARDSAGTSGSFFNGQFF
CDR3nt: TGCAGTGCTAGAGATAGTGCAGGTACTAGCGGGAGTTTCTTCAATGGGCAGTTCTTC
j_gene: TRBJ2-1
d_gene: TRBD2
v_gene: TRBV20-1
abundance: many

CDR3aa: CASSVGSQGSTEAFF
CDR3nt: TGTGCCAGCAGCGTAGGGAGCCAGGGTAGCACTGAAGCTTTCTTT
j_gene: TRBJ1-1
d_gene: .
v_gene: TRBV9
abundance: few

CDR3aa: CASSPSSTVNSPLHF
CDR3nt: TGTGCCAGCTCACCATCTTCGACAGTAAATTCACCCCTCCACTTT
j_gene: TRBJ1-6
d_gene: .
v_gene: TRBV18
abundance: many

CDR3aa: CASSVQDGTNSPLHF
CDR3nt: TGTGCCAGCAGTGTACAGGACGGTACTAATTCACCCCTCCACTTT
j_gene: TRBJ1-6
d_gene: .
v_gene: TRBV2
abundance: .

CDR3aa: CASSYSGTDGEKLFF
CDR3nt: TGTGCCAGCAGTTACTCAGGGACAGATGGTGAAAAACTGTTTTTT
j_gene: TRBJ1-4
d_gene: TRBD1
v_gene: TRBV6-5
abundance: many

CDR3aa: CASWRTDSGNTIYF
CDR3nt: TGTGCCAGCTGGCGGACCGACTCTGGAAACACCATATATTTT
j_gene: TRBJ1-3
d_gene: .
v_gene: TRBV12-3/TRBV12-4
abundance: many

CDR3aa: CASSELMSSYEQYF
CDR3nt: TGTGCCAGCAGTGAATTGATGAGCTCCTACGAGCAGTACTTC
j_gene: TRBJ2-7
d_gene: .
v_gene: TRBV6-1
abundance: few

CDR3aa: CSAESRSGPRWETQYF
CDR3nt: TGCAGTGCGGAGAGTAGGAGCGGCCCCAGGTGGGAGACCCAGTACTTC
j_gene: TRBJ2-5
d_gene: .
v_gene: TRBV20-1
abundance: many

CDR3aa: CSARGTSGRVGETQYF
CDR3nt: TGCAGTGCTAGAGGGACTAGCGGGAGGGTGGGGGAGACCCAGTACTTC
j_gene: TRBJ2-5
d_gene: TRBD2
v_gene: TRBV20-1
abundance: many

CDR3aa: CASSSGRRGQHNSPLHF
CDR3nt: TGTGCCAGCAGTTCGGGTCGCAGGGGCCAACATAATTCACCCCTCCACTTT
j_gene: TRBJ1-6
d_gene: .
v_gene: TRBV12-3/TRBV12-4
abundance: many